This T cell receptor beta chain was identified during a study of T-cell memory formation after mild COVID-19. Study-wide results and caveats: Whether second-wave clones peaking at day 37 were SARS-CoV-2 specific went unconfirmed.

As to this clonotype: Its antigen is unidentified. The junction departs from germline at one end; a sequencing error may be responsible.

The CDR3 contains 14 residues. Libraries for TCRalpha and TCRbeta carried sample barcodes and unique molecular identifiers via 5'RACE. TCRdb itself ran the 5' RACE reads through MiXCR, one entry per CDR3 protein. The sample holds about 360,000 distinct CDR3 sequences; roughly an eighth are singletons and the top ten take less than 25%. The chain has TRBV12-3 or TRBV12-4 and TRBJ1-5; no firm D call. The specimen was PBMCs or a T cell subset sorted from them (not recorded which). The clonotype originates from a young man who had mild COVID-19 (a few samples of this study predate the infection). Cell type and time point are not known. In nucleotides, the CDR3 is TGTGCCAGCAGTTGGACCCGCCTCCCTGGGCCCAAGCATTTT. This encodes CASSWTRLPGPKHF.